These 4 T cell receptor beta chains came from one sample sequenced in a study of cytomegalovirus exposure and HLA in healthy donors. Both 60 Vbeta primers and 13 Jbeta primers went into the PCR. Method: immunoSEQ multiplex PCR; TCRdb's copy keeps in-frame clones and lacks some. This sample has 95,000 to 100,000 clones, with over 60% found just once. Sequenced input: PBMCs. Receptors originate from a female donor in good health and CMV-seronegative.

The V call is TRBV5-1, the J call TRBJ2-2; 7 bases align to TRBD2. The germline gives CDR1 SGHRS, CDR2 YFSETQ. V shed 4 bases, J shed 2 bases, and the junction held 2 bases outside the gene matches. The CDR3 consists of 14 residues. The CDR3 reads CASSPGGNTGELFF. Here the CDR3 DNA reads TGCGCCAGCAGCCCGGGGGGTAACACCGGGGAGCTGTTTTTT.

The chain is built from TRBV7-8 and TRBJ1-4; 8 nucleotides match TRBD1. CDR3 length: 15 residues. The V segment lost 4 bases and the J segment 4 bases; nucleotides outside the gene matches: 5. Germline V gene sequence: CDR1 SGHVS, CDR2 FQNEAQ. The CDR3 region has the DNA TGTGCCAGCAGCTCCCTACAGGGGGATAATGAAAAACTGTTTTTT. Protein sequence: CASSSLQGDNEKLFF. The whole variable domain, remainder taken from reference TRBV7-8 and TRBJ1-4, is GAGVSQSPRYKVAKRGQDVALRCDPISGHVSLFWYQQALGQGPEFLTYFQNEAQLDKSGLPSDRFFAERPEGSVSTLKIQRTQQEDSAVYLCASSSLQGDNEKLFFGSGTQLSVL.

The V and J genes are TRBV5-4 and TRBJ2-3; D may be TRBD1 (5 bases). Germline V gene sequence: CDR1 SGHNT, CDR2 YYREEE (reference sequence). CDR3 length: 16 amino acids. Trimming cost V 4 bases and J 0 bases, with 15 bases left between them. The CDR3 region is CASSPDSDPSTDTQYF. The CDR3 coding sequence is TGTGCCAGCAGCCCCGACAGTGACCCTAGCACAGATACGCAGTATTTT.

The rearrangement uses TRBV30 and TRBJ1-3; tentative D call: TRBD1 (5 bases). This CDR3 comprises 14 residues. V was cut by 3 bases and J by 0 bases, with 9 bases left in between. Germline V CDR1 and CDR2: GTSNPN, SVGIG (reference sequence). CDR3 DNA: TGTGCCTGGAGGGGGCCCTACTCTGGAAACACCATATATTTT. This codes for CAWRGPYSGNTIYF.